Listed below are T cell receptor beta chains from one sample, sequenced in a study of identical twins. TCRdb redid the calling of the 5' RACE reads with MiXCR, one entry per CDR3 protein. The sample shows fewer than 900,000 distinct CDR3 sequences, around a sixth of them seen only once. These data also formed part of another study, on T cells expressing NK-cell markers.

Specimen: PBMCs. All receptors come from a young woman in good health. Each CDR3 is given with its conserved first and last residue. The D gene is left open where the match is weak. Size is omitted from some rows. Given values are once, few, many or a class for expanded clones.

>TRBD1|few|TRBJ2-7|TRBV12-3/TRBV12-4
TGTGCCAGCAGATCGACAGGGACCGCCTACGAGCAGTACTTC
CASRSTGTAYEQYF
>TRBD1|-|TRBJ2-5|TRBV6-6
TGTGCCAGCAGCTCGGACAGGGGAGGGACCCAGTACTTC
CASSSDRGGTQYF
>-|few|TRBJ1-1|TRBV5-1
TGCGCCAGCAGCTTGGCGGGGACGATTGAAGCTTTCTTT
CASSLAGTIEAFF
>TRBD1|-|TRBJ2-7|TRBV5-1
TGCGCCAGCAGCTTGGAAGGGACAGGGCGCTATTCCTACGAGCAGTACTTC
CASSLEGTGRYSYEQYF
>-|-|TRBJ2-7|TRBV9
TGTGCCAGCAGCGTAGGTGTTAGCTCCTACGAGCAGTACTTC
CASSVGVSSYEQYF
>-|-|TRBJ1-1|TRBV6-5
TGTGCCAGCTCCCCCCGTTCGCATGAAGCTTTCTTT
CASSPRSHEAFF
>TRBD1|-|TRBJ2-7|TRBV7-6
TGTGCCAGCAGTTCAGACAGGGGGTCCCTCTACGAGCAGTACTTC
CASSSDRGSLYEQYF
>-|few|TRBJ1-2|TRBV5-1
TGCGCCAGCAGCACCGACCCCCCCTATGGCTACACCTTC
CASSTDPPYGYTF
>-|few|TRBJ1-3|TRBV12-3/TRBV12-4
TGTGCCAGCAGCCTAAAGGTCTCTGGAAACACCATATATTTT
CASSLKVSGNTIYF
>TRBD2|few|TRBJ2-7|TRBV5-1
TGCGCCAGCTCTGCGGGGGTGAGCTACGAGCAGTACTTC
CASSAGVSYEQYF
>-|-|TRBJ2-1|TRBV6-4
TGTGCCAGCAGTCCCATGGGAAGCTCCTACAATGAGCAGTTCTTC
CASSPMGSSYNEQFF
>-|-|TRBJ2-1|TRBV12-3/TRBV12-4
TGTGCCAGACTAATAACCGCATATCGCAGACAGAAACACAATGAGCAGTTCTTC
CARLITAYRRQKHNEQFF
>-|few|TRBJ2-3|TRBV7-2
TGTGCCAGCAGCTTAGACAGGGTTAGCATTTCGCAGTATTTT
CASSLDRVSISQYF
>-|-|TRBJ1-4|TRBV5-5
TGTGCCAGCAGTGTCAGTCTCGAAAAACTGTTTTTT
CASSVSLEKLFF
>-|few|TRBJ2-3|TRBV20-1
TGCAGTGCTCCCCCCCGGGACGGGGCAGATACGCAGTATTTT
CSAPPRDGADTQYF
>-|-|TRBJ2-3|TRBV20-1
TGCAGTGCTAGACCCCCCCCCGGCACAGATACGCAGTATTTT
CSARPPPGTDTQYF
>-|-|TRBJ2-3|TRBV5-1
TGCGCCAGCAAGATCCCCTCTAGCACAGATACGCAGTATTTT
CASKIPSSTDTQYF
>-|-|TRBJ2-7|TRBV20-1
TGCAGTGCTAGCGGGGTTTCCTACGAGCAGTACTTC
CSASGVSYEQYF
>-|few|TRBJ2-7|TRBV7-9
TGTGCCAGCAGTTATGGAGTCCGGGACTACGAGCAGTACTTC
CASSYGVRDYEQYF
>TRBD1|few|TRBJ2-1|TRBV5-1
TGCGCCAGCAGCTCGGGCCGGCAGGGGGCTAATGAGCAGTTCTTC
CASSSGRQGANEQFF
>-|few|TRBJ2-5|TRBV9
TGTGCCAGCAGCGTTTGGGCAGGGGCTGGTGAGACCCAGTACTTC
CASSVWAGAGETQYF
>-|few|TRBJ2-1|TRBV24-1
TGTGCCACCAGTGATTCGGAAAATGAGCAGTTCTTC
CATSDSENEQFF